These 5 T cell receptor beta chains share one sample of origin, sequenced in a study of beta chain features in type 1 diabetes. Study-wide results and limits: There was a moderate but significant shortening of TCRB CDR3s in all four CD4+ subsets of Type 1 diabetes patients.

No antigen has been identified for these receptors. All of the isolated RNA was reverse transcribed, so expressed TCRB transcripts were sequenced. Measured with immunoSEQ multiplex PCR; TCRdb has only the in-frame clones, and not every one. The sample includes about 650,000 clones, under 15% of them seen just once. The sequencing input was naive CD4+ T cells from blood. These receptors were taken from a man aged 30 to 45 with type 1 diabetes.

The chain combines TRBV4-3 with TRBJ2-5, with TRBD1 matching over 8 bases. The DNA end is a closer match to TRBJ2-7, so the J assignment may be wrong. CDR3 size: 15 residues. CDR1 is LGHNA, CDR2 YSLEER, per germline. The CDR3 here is CASSQERTGNYEQYF. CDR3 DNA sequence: TGCGCCAGCAGCCAAGAGAGGACAGGGAACTACGAGCAGTACTTC.

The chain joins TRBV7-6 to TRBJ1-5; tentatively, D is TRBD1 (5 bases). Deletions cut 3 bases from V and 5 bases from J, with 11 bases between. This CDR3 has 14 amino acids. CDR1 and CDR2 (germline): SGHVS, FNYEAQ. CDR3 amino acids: CASSLTQGDQPQHF. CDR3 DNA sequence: TGTGCCAGCAGCTTGACGCAGGGAGATCAGCCCCAGCATTTT.

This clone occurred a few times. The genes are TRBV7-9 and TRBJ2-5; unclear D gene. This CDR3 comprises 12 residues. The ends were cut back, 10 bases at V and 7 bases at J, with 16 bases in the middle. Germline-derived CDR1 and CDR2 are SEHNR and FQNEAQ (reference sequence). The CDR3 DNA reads TGTGCCACCGTACGGACCCCCGGGACCCAGTACTTC. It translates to CATVRTPGTQYF.

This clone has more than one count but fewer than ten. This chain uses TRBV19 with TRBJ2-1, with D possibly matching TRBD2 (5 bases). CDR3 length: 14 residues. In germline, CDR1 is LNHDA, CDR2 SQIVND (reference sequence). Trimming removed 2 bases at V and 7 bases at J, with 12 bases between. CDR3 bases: TGTGCCAGTAGTATAAGAGGGCGAGTGAATGAGCAGTTCTTC. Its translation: CASSIRGRVNEQFF.

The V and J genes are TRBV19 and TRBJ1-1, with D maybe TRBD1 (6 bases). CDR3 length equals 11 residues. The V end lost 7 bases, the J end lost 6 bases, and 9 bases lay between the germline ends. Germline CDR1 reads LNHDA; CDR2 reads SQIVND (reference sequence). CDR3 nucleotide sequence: TGTGCCAGTACCACAGGGCCTGAAGCTTTCTTT. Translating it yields CASTTGPEAFF.